The sequence of this TCR beta chain was determined in a study of T cells in Graves' hyperthyroidism and ophthalmopathy. The ends lost 6 bases at V and 8 bases at J; junction bases unmatched: 18. The germline V gene encodes CDR1 KGHSH and CDR2 LQKENI. The CDR3 sequence is 17 residues long. RNA transcripts provided the source from which TCR beta CDR3 regions were amplified. A first-round RT-PCR of the TCR CDR3 used the HTBI primer set. Each CDR3 protein gets one entry after TCRdb re-called the multiplex PCR reads with MiXCR. This sample yields more than 550,000 distinct CDR3 sequences, of which 15% to 20% are seen a single time; 16% belongs to the top ten.

The clonotype comes from a woman between 50 and 59 years old with Graves' hyperthyroidism that later progressed to Graves' ophthalmopathy. Specimen: blood. The chain uses TRBV18 and TRBJ2-1, with 8 bases that match TRBD2. The chain's CDR3 is CASSPSGGGGRSDEQFF. In DNA form, the CDR3 reads TGTGCCAGCTCCCCATCGGGAGGGGGGGGCCGTTCGGATGAGCAGTTCTTC.